This T cell receptor beta chain was sequenced during a study of chemoradiotherapy in HPV16-positive cancers. The study's findings and limits: Only two HPV16-positive patients supplied the functional HPV-specificity definition. During treatment, candidate HPV-specific clones and E7-related motifs expanded in tumor. For HPV16-positive patients, expanding HPV-responsive T cells associated with longer recurrence-free survival.

With regard to this clone: As yet, its antigen is unknown.

TCRdb's copy holds only in-frame clones and misses some; the assay was immunoSEQ multiplex PCR. The sample lists about 68,000 clones; around nine tenths were seen once. Samples were taken several times over chemoradiotherapy. V was cut by 0 bases and J by 9 bases, with 6 bases left in between. CDR3 length: 12 amino acids. The germline V gene has CDR1 LNHNV and CDR2 YYDKDF (reference sequence). This receptor was identified in a human donor with HPV-associated anogenital cancer. V usage is TRBV15 and J usage is TRBJ1-5; no clear D gene. Sample: blood, taken from a patient who underwent chemoradiotherapy. CDR3 DNA: TGTGCCACCAGCAGAGATCTAGGGCCCCAGCATTTT. Translation: CATSRDLGPQHF. Full variable domain (outside the CDR3, taken from reference TRBV15 and TRBJ1-5): DAMVIQNPRYQVTQFGKPVTLSCSQTLNHNVMYWYQQKSSQAPKLLFHYYDKDFNNEADTPDNFQSRRPNTSFCFLDIRSPGLGDTAMYLCATSRDLGPQHFGDGTRLSIL.